This TCR beta chain appears in the sequencing data of a study of blood T cell repertoires in COVID-19 (dated by TCRdb to 2020 to 2021). For the study in its entirety: Samples covering the acute and convalescent phases of COVID-19 were provided by collaborators in the United States, Italy and Spain. The material from the prospective study consisted of cDNA or gDNA derived from T cells, B-cell-depleted T cells, or PBMCs. The dataset comprised deeply sampled blood TCRbeta repertoires from subjects exposed to, actively infected with, or recovered from COVID-19. A freely available public database, intended as a resource for researchers studying the immune response to SARS-CoV-2, is where the repertoires were released. Samples came from the ongoing ImmuneRACE study (first 160 participants) plus 1,254 subjects from 6 global collaborators. The sample metadata nearly always contained a de-identified subject ID, COVID-19 status, age in years and sex. Where available, HLA class I and class II types were taken from metadata supplied by the sample provider and were not determined by assay-based typing. Study-level results and caveats: The quantity of clinical and demographic metadata differed by source and by participant and was supplied without curation.

The CDR3 numbers 18 residues from cysteine through phenylalanine. The retained sequence is limited to the CDR3, 54 bases, with the frame set at the first base. From a lookup of the germline V gene, CDR1 and CDR2 are LGHNA and YNFKEQ. Trimming leaves V shorter by 3 bases and J shorter by 3 bases, with the junction holding 11 bases beyond the gene matches. Worth noting for this clone: Its target antigen remains unknown. The record has no base qualities; no much larger clone is one base away.

The immunoSEQ Assay, a bias-controlled multiplex PCR, was used to amplify TCRbeta CDR3 regions from genomic DNA. The paper's processing steps were these. Within the assay, amplification of reference gene primers was used to estimate how many nucleated cells each sample contained. To quantify the absolute abundance of each unique TCRbeta CDR3 rearrangement, sequence reads were collapsed and filtered. For each sample, productive Simpson clonality was calculated as the square root of Simpson's diversity index over productive rearrangements. In TCRdb, the immuneACCESS table is reduced to in-frame sequences with V and J assigned. These tables do not hold every clone; where another copy was compared, an unresolved V gene accounts for under half, and the others remain unexplained. The V and J calls and the clone size are those of that table, but D and trimming were determined from the DNA. This sample is represented by just over 60,000 clones; 80% of them were singletons. The ten largest account for about 20% of the sample.

One collaborating source in Seattle enrolled patients during active infection and followed them longitudinally through the course of disease. Whole blood was collected in K2EDTA tubes by collaborating institutions according to the institutions' own protocols. For TCRbeta analysis, collaborator samples were shipped as frozen whole blood, as isolated PBMCs, or as DNA extracted from either sample type. The sequence is built from TRBV4-2 and TRBJ2-2; 9 middle bases align to TRBD2. This sequence originates from a man aged 25 to 45 with COVID-19, enrolled during active disease. Sequenced material: peripheral blood. The CDR3 region has the sequence CASSHRGREGRDTGELFF. DNA sequence: TGTGCCAGCAGCCACCGAGGGCGGGAGGGCCGCGACACCGGGGAGCTGTTTTTT.